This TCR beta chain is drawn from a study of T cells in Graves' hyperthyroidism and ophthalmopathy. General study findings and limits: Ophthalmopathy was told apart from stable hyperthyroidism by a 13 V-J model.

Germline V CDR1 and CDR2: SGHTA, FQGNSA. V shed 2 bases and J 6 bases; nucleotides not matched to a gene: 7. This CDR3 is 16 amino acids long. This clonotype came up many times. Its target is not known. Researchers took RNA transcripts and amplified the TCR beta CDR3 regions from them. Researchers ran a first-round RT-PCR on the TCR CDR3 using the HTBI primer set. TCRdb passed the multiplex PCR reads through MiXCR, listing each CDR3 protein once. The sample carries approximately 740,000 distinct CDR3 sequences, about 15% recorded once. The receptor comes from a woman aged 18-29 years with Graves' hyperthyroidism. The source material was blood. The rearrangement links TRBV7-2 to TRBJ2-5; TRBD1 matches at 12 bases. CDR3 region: CASSLPGTGGLKTQYF. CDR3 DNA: TGTGCCAGCAGCTTACCCGGGACAGGGGGCTTGAAGACCCAGTACTTC.